The rows below give T cell receptor beta chains drawn from one sample of a study of T-cell memory formation after mild COVID-19. Each CDR3 protein is one row after TCRdb ran MiXCR on the 5' RACE reads. This table has under 150,000 distinct CDR3 sequences, 16% appearing once. The source material was PBMCs or a T cell subset sorted from them (not recorded which). The receptors were gathered from an adult woman who had mild COVID-19 (a few samples of this study predate the infection). Cell type and time point are not known. Each CDR3 is given without its conserved first and last residue. Clone size is not always given. Where it is, it says once, few, many or a class for expanded clones.

clone size | J gene | V gene | CDR3 protein
NA | TRBJ2-7 | TRBV5-1 | ASSFRTGENEQY
NA | TRBJ2-2 | TRBV9 | ASSVAASGKNTGELF
NA | TRBJ2-3 | TRBV5-1 | ASSPPASGPSTDTQY
few | TRBJ2-5 | TRBV7-9 | ASSPRTSRAVGETQY
few | TRBJ2-2 | TRBV7-2 | ASSFFIGFSGELF
few | TRBJ2-5 | TRBV24-1 | ATSDVAGAQETQY
NA | TRBJ2-7 | TRBV9 | ASSVAPLTGAITYEQY
NA | TRBJ2-7 | TRBV12-3/TRBV12-4 | ASSRDRGLDEQY
NA | TRBJ1-5 | TRBV7-9 | ASSLDRGGGNQPQH
NA | TRBJ2-3 | TRBV20-1 | SARDFAVGDTQY
NA | TRBJ2-7 | TRBV5-1 | ASSWDRAYEQY
NA | TRBJ2-7 | TRBV5-1 | ASSLAGEGEQY
NA | TRBJ2-3 | TRBV6-1 | ATRREDTDTQY
once | TRBJ2-3 | TRBV27 | ASSFAGRIDTQY
NA | TRBJ2-7 | TRBV7-9 | AATGSGYEQY
NA | TRBJ2-4 | TRBV2 | ASSEIVAKNIQY
NA | TRBJ1-5 | TRBV7-9 | ASSLAAGQPQH
NA | TRBJ2-7 | TRBV12-3/TRBV12-4 | AISQGAYEQY
NA | TRBJ1-5 | TRBV12-5 | ASGLNLIWVQSNQPQH
NA | TRBJ2-2 | TRBV7-7 | ASSLSIQGGTGELF
NA | TRBJ1-1 | TRBV30 | AWSSQGGTEAF
few | TRBJ2-1 | TRBV11-2 | ASSRNEGHRNEQF
NA | TRBJ2-2 | TRBV4-3 | ASSQDVRGNTGELF
few | TRBJ1-2 | TRBV29-1 | SVEEARPTRSFNYGYT
medium-sized | TRBJ2-7 | TRBV7-9 | ASSAPAGVGEQY